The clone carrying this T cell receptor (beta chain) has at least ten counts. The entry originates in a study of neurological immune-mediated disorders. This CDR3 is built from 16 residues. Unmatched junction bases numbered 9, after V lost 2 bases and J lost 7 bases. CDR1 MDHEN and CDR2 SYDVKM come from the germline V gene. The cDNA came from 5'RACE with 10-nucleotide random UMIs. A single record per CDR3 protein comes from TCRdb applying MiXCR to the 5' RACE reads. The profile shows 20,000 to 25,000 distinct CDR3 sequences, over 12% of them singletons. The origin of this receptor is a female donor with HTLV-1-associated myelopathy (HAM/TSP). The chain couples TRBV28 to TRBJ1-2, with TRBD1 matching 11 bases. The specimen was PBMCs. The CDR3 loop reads CASSLGTGGFKGGYTF. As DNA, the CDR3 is TGTGCCAGCAGTTTAGGGACAGGGGGGTTCAAAGGTGGCTACACCTTC.